This is a list of T cell receptor beta chains from one sample in a study of cytomegalovirus exposure and HLA in healthy donors. Data came from immunoSEQ multiplex PCR; TCRdb stores just in-frame clones and leaves some out. Altogether some 120,000 clones are present, around 84% being singletons, with the ten largest covering around a fifth. The sequenced sample consisted of PBMCs. All receptors come from a man in his thirties or forties in good health and CMV-seropositive. CDR3s include the opening cysteine and the closing phenylalanine or tryptophan. D genes are given only for firm matches. Part of the rows lack a size; the others show once, few, many or a class for expanded clones.

v_call,d_call,j_call,clone_size,cdr3_nt,cdr3_aa
TRBV6-5,-,TRBJ1-2,-,TGTGCCAGCAGCCCGATGCAAGGGGTCTATGGCTACACCTTC,CASSPMQGVYGYTF
TRBV19,TRBD1,TRBJ2-7,-,TGTGCCAGTAGACTACAGGGGGCATCCCACGAGCAGTACTTC,CASRLQGASHEQYF
TRBV30,TRBD1,TRBJ1-5,-,TGTGCCTGGAGTGTAGGGACAGGGCGATGGAATAGCAATCAGCCCCAGCATTTT,CAWSVGTGRWNSNQPQHF
TRBV4-1,-,TRBJ1-4,-,TGCGCCAGCAGAATGACAGCTTGGAATGAAAAACTGTTTTTT,CASRMTAWNEKLFF
TRBV29-1,-,TRBJ1-2,-,TGCAGCGTGCAGACAGAAAAAGGCGGCCACACCTTC,CSVQTEKGGHTF
TRBV4-2,-,TRBJ2-1,-,TGTGCCAGCAGCCAAGACGGTGAGCGGTTAACGGGGCAGTTCTTC,CASSQDGERLTGQFF
TRBV27,TRBD1,TRBJ1-1,-,TGTGCCAGCACCCGACAGGGGGCTCAAGGTGAAGCTTTCTTT,CASTRQGAQGEAFF
TRBV7-3,TRBD1,TRBJ1-2,medium-sized,TGTGCCAGCAGCCTTGGGACAGGCTTAAACTATGGCTACACCTTC,CASSLGTGLNYGYTF
TRBV6-5,-,TRBJ1-1,few,TGTGCCAGCAGTTTCGAACAGAACACTGAAGCTTTCTTT,CASSFEQNTEAFF
TRBV6-1,TRBD1,TRBJ2-5,-,TGTGCCAGCAGTGAATGGGGACAGGTTGTCACCCAGTACTTC,CASSEWGQVVTQYF
TRBV6-5,-,TRBJ1-6,-,TGTGCCAGCAACACCCAGGGAGGCAGTAATTCACCCCTCCACTTT,CASNTQGGSNSPLHF
TRBV7-9,TRBD2,TRBJ2-7,-,TGTGCCAGCAGCTTTTGGGATTTGCGGGGGGACTTGTACGAGCAGTACTTC,CASSFWDLRGDLYEQYF
TRBV28,-,TRBJ1-3,-,TGTGCCAGCAGTTTCGCCGGGCGGGGGTCGAGCTCTGGAAACACCATATATTTT,CASSFAGRGSSSGNTIYF
TRBV10-3,TRBD1,TRBJ1-5,-,TGTGCCGCAGGGACAGGGGTGTTAAGTCAGCCCCAGCATTTT,CAAGTGVLSQPQHF
TRBV27,TRBD2,TRBJ2-1,once,TGTGCCAGCAGTTTAATAACTAGCGGGACTTACAATGAGCAGTTCTTC,CASSLITSGTYNEQFF
TRBV30,-,TRBJ2-1,-,TGTGCCTGGAGTGTACTAGACGTGTACCCGCAGTTCTTC,CAWSVLDVYPQFF